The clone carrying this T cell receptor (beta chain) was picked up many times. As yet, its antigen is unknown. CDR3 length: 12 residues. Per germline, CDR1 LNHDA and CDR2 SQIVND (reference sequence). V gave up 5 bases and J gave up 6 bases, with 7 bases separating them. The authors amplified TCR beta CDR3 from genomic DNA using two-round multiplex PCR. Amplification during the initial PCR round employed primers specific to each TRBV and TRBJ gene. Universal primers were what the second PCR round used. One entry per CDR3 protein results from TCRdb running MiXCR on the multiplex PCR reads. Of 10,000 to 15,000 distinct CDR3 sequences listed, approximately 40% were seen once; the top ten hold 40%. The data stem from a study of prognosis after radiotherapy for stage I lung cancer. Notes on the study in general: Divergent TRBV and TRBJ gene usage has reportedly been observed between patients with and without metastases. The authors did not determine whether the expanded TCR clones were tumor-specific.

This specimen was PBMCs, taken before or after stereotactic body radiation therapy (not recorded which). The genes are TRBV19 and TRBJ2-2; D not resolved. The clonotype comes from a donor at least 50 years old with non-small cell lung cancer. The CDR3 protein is CASSVVAGELFF. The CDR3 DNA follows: TGTGCCAGTAGTGTAGTAGCCGGGGAGCTGTTTTTT.